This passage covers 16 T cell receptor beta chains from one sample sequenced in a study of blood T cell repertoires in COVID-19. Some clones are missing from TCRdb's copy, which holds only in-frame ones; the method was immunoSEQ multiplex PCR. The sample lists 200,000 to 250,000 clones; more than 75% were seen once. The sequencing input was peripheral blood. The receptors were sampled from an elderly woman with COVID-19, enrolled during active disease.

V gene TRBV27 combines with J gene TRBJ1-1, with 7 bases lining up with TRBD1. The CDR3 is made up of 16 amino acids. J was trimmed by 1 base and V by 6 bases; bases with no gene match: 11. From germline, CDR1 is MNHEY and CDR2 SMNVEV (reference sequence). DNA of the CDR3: TGTGCCAGCAGCCCAGGACAGGTGGCGAGGAACACTGAAGCTTTCTTT. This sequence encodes CASSPGQVARNTEAFF.

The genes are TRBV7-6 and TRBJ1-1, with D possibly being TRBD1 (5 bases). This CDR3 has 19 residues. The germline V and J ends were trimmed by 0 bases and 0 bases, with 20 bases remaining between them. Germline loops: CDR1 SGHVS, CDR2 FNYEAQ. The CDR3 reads CASSLARQGSLSMNTEAFF. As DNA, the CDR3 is TGTGCCAGCAGCTTAGCGCGTCAGGGCAGCCTAAGTATGAACACTGAAGCTTTCTTT.

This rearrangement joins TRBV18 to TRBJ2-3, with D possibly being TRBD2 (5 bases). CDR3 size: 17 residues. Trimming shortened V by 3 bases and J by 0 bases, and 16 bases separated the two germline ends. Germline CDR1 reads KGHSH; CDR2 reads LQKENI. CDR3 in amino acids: CASSPSFTLASTDTQYF. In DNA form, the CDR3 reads TGTGCCAGCTCACCCTCTTTTACCCTAGCAAGCACAGATACGCAGTATTTT. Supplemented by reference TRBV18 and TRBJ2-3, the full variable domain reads NAGVMQNPRHLVRRRGQEARLRCSPMKGHSHVYWYRQLPEEGLKFMVYLQKENIIDESGMPKERFSAEFPKEGPSILRIQQVVRGDSAAYFCASSPSFTLASTDTQYFGPGTRLTVL.

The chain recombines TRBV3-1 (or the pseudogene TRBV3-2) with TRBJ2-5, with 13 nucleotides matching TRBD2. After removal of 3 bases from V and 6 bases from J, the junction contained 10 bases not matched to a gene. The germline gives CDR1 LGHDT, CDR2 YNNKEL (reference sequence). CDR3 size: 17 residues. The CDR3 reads CASSQRLAGGSGKTQYF. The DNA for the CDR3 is TGTGCCAGCAGCCAGAGACTAGCGGGGGGAAGCGGTAAGACCCAGTACTTC.

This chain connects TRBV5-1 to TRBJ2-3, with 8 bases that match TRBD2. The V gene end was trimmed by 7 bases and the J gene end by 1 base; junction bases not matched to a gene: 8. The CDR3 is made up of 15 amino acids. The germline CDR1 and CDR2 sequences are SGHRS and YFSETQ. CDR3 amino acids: CASQDPTSGTDTQYF. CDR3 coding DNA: TGCGCCAGCCAGGATCCGACTAGCGGCACAGATACGCAGTATTTT.

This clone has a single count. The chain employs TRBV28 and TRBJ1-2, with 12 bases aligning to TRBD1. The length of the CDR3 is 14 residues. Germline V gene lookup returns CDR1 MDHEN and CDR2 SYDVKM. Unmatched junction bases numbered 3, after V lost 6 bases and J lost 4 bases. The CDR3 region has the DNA TGTGCCAGCAGGCGGGACAGGGGGCCCTATGGCTACACCTTC. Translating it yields CASRRDRGPYGYTF.

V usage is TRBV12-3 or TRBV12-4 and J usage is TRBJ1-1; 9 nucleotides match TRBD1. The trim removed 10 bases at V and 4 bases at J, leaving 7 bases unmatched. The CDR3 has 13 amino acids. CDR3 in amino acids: CATAQGAGTEAFF. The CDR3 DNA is TGTGCCACCGCACAGGGGGCGGGCACTGAAGCTTTCTTT.

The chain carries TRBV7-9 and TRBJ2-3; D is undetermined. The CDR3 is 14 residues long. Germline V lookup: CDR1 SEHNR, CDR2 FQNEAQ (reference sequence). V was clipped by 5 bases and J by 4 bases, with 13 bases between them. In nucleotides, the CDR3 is TGTGCCAGCAGCCCAGCACTACGTTCAGATACGCAGTATTTT. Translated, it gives CASSPALRSDTQYF.

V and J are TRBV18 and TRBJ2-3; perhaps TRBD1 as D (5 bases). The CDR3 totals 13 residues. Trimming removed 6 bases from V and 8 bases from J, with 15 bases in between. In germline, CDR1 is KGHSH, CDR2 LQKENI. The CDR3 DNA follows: TGTGCCAGCTCTCACACGACAGCAGGTACGCAGTATTTT. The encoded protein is CASSHTTAGTQYF.

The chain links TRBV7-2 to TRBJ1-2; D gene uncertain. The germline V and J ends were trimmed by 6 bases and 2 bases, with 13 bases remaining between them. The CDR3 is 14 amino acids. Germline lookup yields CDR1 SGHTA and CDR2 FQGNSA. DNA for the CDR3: TGTGCCAGCAGGACTCTGGGAGACAACTATGGCTACACCTTC. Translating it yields CASRTLGDNYGYTF.

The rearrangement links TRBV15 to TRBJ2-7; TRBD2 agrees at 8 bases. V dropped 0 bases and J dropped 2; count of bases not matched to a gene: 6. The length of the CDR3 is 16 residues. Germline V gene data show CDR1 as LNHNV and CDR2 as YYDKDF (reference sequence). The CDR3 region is CATSRDQAGGTYEQYF. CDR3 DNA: TGTGCCACCAGCAGAGATCAGGCGGGGGGAACCTACGAGCAGTACTTC.

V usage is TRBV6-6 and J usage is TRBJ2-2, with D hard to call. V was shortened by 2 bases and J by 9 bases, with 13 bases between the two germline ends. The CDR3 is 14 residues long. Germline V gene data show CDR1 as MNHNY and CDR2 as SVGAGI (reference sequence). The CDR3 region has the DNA TGTGCCAGCAGTTACGCTCTAAGAGAGTGGGAGCTGTTTTTT. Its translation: CASSYALREWELFF.

CDR3 residues: CAWSEGTLIEKLFF. The CDR3 coding sequence is TGTGCCTGGAGTGAAGGGACACTTATTGAAAAACTGTTTTTT. The J gene is TRBJ1-4, the V gene TRBV30; a weak D match, TRBD1 (6 bases). The CDR3 runs to 14 residues. Trimming shortened V by 1 base and J by 7 bases, and 13 bases separated the two germline ends. In germline, CDR1 is GTSNPN, CDR2 SVGIG (reference sequence).

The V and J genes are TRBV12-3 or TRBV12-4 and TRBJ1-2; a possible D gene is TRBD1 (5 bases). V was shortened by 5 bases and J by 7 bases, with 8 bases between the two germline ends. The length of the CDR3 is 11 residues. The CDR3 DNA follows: TGTGCCAGCAGTCCAGGGCCTGGCTACACCTTC. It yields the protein CASSPGPGYTF.

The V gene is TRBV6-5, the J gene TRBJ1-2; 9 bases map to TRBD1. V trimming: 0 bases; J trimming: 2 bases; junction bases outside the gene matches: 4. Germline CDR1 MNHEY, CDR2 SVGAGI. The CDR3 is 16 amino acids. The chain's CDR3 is CASSYSTTGGNYGYTF. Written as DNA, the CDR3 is TGTGCCAGCAGTTACTCGACGACAGGGGGAAACTATGGCTACACCTTC.

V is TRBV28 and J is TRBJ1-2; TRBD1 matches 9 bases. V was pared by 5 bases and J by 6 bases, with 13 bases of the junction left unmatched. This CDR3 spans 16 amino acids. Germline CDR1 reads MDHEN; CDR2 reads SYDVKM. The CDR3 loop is CASSNPGTGLSDGYTF. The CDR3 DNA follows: TGTGCCAGCAGTAACCCCGGGACAGGGCTATCTGATGGCTACACCTTC.